Detailed here is one TCR beta chain. This specimen comes from a study of blood T cell repertoires in COVID-19. As for the study in general: Acute and convalescent COVID-19 samples came from the United States, Italy and Spain.

The CDR3 is 14 residues long. V shed 0 bases and J shed 4 bases, with 9 bases lying between them. CDR1 is MNHEY, CDR2 SVGAGI, per germline. Per the original methods: Estimation of nucleated cell counts relied on the amplification of reference gene primers. The assay was immunoSEQ multiplex PCR, and TCRdb's table has in-frame clones only and misses some. V and J calls and clone size follow that table, whereas D and trimming were derived from the DNA. The sample records around 300,000 clones, roughly 89% being singletons. Sequenced sample: peripheral blood. V gene TRBV6-5 combines with J gene TRBJ1-2; weak D call: TRBD1 (5 bases). This receptor was obtained from a man in his forties or fifties with acute or convalescent COVID-19. The CDR3: CASSYSHGGYGYTF. Written as DNA, the CDR3 is TGTGCCAGCAGTTACTCGCACGGGGGCTATGGCTACACCTTC.